Sequencing of this T cell receptor (beta chain) was carried out in a study of cytomegalovirus exposure and HLA in healthy donors. V shed 3 bases, J shed 1 base, and the junction held 5 bases outside the gene matches. The CDR3 is made up of 16 amino acids. Germline lookup yields CDR1 SGHTA and CDR2 FQGTGA. Using immunoSEQ multiplex PCR, the repertoire was profiled, and TCRdb retains in-frame clones only, with some absent. The table has around 350,000 clones, 86% seen once. Details on this clone: As yet, its antigen is unknown.

Regarding the study as a whole: The classifier was said to identify cytomegalovirus status with high specificity and sensitivity. Most TCR sequences were seen very rarely across donors, but some public TCRs occurred in many.

The TCR originated in a woman aged 18-30 years in good health and CMV-seronegative. Sequencing was done on a sample of PBMCs. V is TRBV7-3 and J is TRBJ2-2, with 7 bases aligning to TRBD2. This CDR3 is CASSLSGGRNTGELFF. The CDR3 nucleotides read TGTGCCAGCAGCTTGAGCGGCGGGAGGAACACCGGGGAGCTGTTTTTT.